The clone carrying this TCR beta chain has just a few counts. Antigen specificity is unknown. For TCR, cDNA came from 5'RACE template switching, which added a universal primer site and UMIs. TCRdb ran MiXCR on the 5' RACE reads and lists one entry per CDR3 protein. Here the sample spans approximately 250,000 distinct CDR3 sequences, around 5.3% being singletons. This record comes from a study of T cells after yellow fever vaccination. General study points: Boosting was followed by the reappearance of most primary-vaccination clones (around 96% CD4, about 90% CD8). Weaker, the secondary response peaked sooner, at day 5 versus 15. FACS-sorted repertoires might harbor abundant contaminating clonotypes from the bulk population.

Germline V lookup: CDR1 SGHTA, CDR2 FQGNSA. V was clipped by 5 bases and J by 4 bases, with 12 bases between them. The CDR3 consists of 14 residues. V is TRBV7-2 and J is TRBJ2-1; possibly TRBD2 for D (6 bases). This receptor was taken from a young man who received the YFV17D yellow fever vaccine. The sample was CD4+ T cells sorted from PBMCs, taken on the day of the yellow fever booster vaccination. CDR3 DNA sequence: TGTGCCAGCAGCCCCTTCGGGGGTTACAATGAGCAGTTCTTC. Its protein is CASSPFGGYNEQFF.